This T cell receptor beta chain was sequenced for a study of cytomegalovirus exposure and HLA in healthy donors. The CDR3 is made up of 17 amino acids. Germline CDR1 is SGHRS and CDR2 is YFSETQ. Germline trimming cut 0 bases from V and 1 base from J; bases unmatched to any gene: 4. Overall study results and limits: As confirmed in vitro, a few CMV-associated chains were specific for CMV antigens. The study labeled fewer than 200 TCR beta chains cytomegalovirus-associated.

To note about this clone: Antigen unknown.

TCRdb keeps only in-frame clones here, not all; method: immunoSEQ multiplex PCR. The table records a few hundred thousand clones, under 95% of them present only once. The chain is built from TRBV5-1 and TRBJ2-2; 9 nucleotides align to TRBD1. Sequencing was done on a sample of PBMCs. This TCR derives from a woman aged 18-29 years in good health and CMV-seronegative. The CDR3 nucleotides read TGCGCCAGCAGCTTGGCCCCGGGACAGGGGAACACCGGGGAGCTGTTTTTT. It encodes CASSLAPGQGNTGELFF.